This T cell receptor (beta chain) came from a study of cytomegalovirus exposure and HLA in healthy donors. Study background: Previous work identified roughly 120 million unique TCR beta sequences from 150 million to 200 million T cells. General observations from the study: A missense DCLRE1C variant was associated with V- and J-gene trimming of TCR beta chains in a later analysis, and an independent cohort replicated the association. Cytomegalovirus-associated TCR beta chains were listed, numbering 150 to 200. A likely sequencing artifact accounted for one observed cluster of highly shared sequence variants.

Note on this clone: Its target is unknown.

CDR3 length: 17 residues. Trimming pared 2 bases from V and 4 bases from J, leaving 19 bases between. Germline loops: CDR1 SGDLS, CDR2 YYNGEE. The PCR contained 60 Vbeta and 13 Jbeta primers. TCRdb's table, derived via immunoSEQ multiplex PCR, lists solely in-frame clones and lacks some. Of roughly 150,000 clones listed, around 80% are singletons. This receptor was obtained from a male donor in good health and CMV-seronegative. Sequencing input: PBMCs. This chain links TRBV9 with TRBJ1-3, with D possibly being TRBD1 (5 bases). CDR3 bases: TGTGCCAGCAGCGTCGGGGGGGACGGTGATGGAGGAAACACCATATATTTT. Protein sequence: CASSVGGDGDGGNTIYF.